These T cell receptor beta chains were read from a single sample in a study of T cell repertoires in cytomegalovirus infection. TCRdb called the reads again in MiXCR, with one record for every CDR3 protein. The table has some 900,000 distinct CDR3 sequences, approximately 30% seen once. For these receptors, no antigen is known. Material: cultured CD8+ T cells from PBMCs, obtained from culture after CMV antigen stimulation. The receptor source for this set is a human donor in good health (CMV status not recorded). Some clones in this sample may be carry-over from other donors' samples. Each CDR3 is given with its conserved first and last residue.

J,V,CDR3
TRBJ1-4,TRBV12-3/TRBV12-4,CASSFWTGGAEPGEKLFF
TRBJ2-7,TRBV5-6,CASSLVIPYEQYF
TRBJ2-5,TRBV6-1,CASFGLAGFQYF
TRBJ2-2,TRBV7-9,CASIQTRQATGELFF
TRBJ2-5,TRBV11-2,CASSLVPPSMAQETQYF
TRBJ2-4,TRBV27,CASSPPGLLAKNIQYF
TRBJ1-1,TRBV13,CASSSQGAPNTEAFF
TRBJ1-6,TRBV7-9,CASRRNPGQGDSPLHF
TRBJ2-3,TRBV27,CASSSRDGYTDTQYF
TRBJ2-1,TRBV19,CASSSHGGDPYNEQFF
TRBJ1-1,TRBV2,CASSDPGSGNTEAFF
TRBJ1-1,TRBV5-1,CASSLEWGREAFF
TRBJ2-6,TRBV7-3,CASSFLPGTGANVLTF
TRBJ2-1,TRBV7-2,CASSLLIHNEQFF
TRBJ2-1,TRBV6-6,CASSVVPGQANEQFF
TRBJ1-6,TRBV6-2/TRBV6-3,CASSAGQGGSPLHF
TRBJ1-1,TRBV29-1,CSAEQGWSTEAFF
TRBJ2-5,TRBV7-6,CASTLPYQETQYF
TRBJ2-1,TRBV7-8,CASSITGAGGNEQFF
TRBJ1-2,TRBV12-3/TRBV12-4,CASSPGSGYGYTF
TRBJ1-3,TRBV6-1,CASSEDGTGGNTIYF
TRBJ2-1,TRBV6-1,CASSDGTGNHEQFF
TRBJ1-4,TRBV4-3,CASSQESFDEKLFF
TRBJ2-5,TRBV20-1,CSARVMSGTGGRKPQYF
TRBJ2-5,TRBV6-2/TRBV6-3,CASRSPLAGSGETQYF
TRBJ2-7,TRBV24-1,CATRLDRIPYEQYF
TRBJ1-1,TRBV20-1,CSARPGTVEAFF
TRBJ2-1,TRBV15,CATSIRRDSYNEQFF
TRBJ1-1,TRBV27,CASRKGPSEAFF
TRBJ1-2,TRBV19,CASSIAPQTTEIYGYTF